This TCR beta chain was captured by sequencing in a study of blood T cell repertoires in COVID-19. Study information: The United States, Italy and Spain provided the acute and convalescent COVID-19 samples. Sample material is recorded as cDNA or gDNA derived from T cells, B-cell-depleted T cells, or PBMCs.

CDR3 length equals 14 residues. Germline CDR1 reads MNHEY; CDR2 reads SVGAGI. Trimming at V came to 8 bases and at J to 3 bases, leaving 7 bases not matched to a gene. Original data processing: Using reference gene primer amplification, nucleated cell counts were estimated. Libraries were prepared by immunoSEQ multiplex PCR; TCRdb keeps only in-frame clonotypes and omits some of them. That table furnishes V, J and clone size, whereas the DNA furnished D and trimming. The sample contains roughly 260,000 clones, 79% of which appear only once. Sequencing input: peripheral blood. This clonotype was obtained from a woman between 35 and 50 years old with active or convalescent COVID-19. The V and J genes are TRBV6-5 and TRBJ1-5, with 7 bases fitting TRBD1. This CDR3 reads CASRPGQFNQPQHF. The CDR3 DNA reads TGTGCCAGCCGGCCGGGACAGTTCAATCAGCCCCAGCATTTT.